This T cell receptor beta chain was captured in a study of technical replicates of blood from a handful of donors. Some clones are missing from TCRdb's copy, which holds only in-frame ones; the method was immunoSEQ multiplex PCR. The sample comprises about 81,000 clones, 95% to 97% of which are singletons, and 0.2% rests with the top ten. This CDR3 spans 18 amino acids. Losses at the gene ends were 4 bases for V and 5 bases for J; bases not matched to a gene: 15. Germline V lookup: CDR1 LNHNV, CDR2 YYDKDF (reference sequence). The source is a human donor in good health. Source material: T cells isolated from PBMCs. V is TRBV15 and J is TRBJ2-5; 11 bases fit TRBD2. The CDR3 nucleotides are TGTGCCACCAGCACTAAGACGCTAGCGGGAGGATTTAAGGAGACCCAGTACTTC. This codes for CATSTKTLAGGFKETQYF.